Below, 26 T cell receptor beta chains from the same sample are listed, as sequenced in a study of T cell clonotyping in hematopoietic cell transplantation. Profiled with immunoSEQ multiplex PCR; TCRdb holds only in-frame clones, not every one. The sample has almost 20,000 clones; approximately 79% are singletons. Sequencing was done on a sample of peripheral blood mononuclear cells. Receptors originate from a man aged 60 to 75 in good health. Some clones in this sample may be carry-over from other donors' samples.

The chain combines TRBV9 with TRBJ2-1; maybe TRBD2 (6 bases). V was cut by 0 bases and J by 5 bases, with 15 bases left in between. Germline loops: CDR1 SGDLS, CDR2 YYNGEE. This CDR3 region has 16 residues. The CDR3 DNA follows: TGTGCCAGCAGCGTAGAGGGCGGGGAAGTTGACAATGAGCAGTTCTTC. This gives the protein CASSVEGGEVDNEQFF. Based on the CDR3 plus reference TRBV9 and TRBJ2-1, the full variable domain is DSGVTQTPKHLITATGQRVTLRCSPRSGDLSVYWYQQSLDQGLQFLIQYYNGEERAKGNILERFSAQQFPDLHSELNLSSLELGDSALYFCASSVEGGEVDNEQFFGPGTRLTVL.

The V and J genes are TRBV5-1 and TRBJ1-6, with 8 positions matching TRBD1. V shed 2 bases and J 7 bases; nucleotides not matched to a gene: 2. Germline CDR1 SGHRS, CDR2 YFSETQ. The length of the CDR3 is 14 residues. CDR3: CASSLGQGNSPLHF. The CDR3, as DNA: TGCGCCAGCAGCTTAGGACAGGGAAATTCACCCCTCCACTTT. The full variable domain, rest sourced from reference TRBV5-1 and TRBJ1-6, is KAGVTQTPRYLIKTRGQQVTLSCSPISGHRSVSWYQQTPGQGLQFLFEYFSETQRNKGNFPGRFSGRQFSNSRSEMNVSTLELGDSALYLCASSLGQGNSPLHFGNGTRLTVT.

The rearrangement uses TRBV11-2 and TRBJ1-4; 10 positions match TRBD1. Trimming took 2 bases from V and 5 from J; bases not matched to a gene: 5. CDR1 and CDR2 (germline): SGHAT, FQNNGV. The CDR3 runs to 16 residues. The CDR3 region is CASSLLRTGGNEKLFF. In DNA, the CDR3 is TGTGCCAGCAGCTTATTACGGACAGGGGGAAATGAAAAACTGTTTTTT.

This chain links TRBV7-9 with TRBJ1-2; no definite D call. The V end lost 0 bases, the J end lost 1 base, and 12 bases lay between the germline ends. This CDR3 has 16 residues. Germline V gene sequence: CDR1 SEHNR, CDR2 FQNEAQ (reference sequence). CDR3 amino acids: CASSLAPEDLNYGYTF. The CDR3 DNA is TGTGCCAGCAGCTTAGCGCCAGAGGATCTTAACTATGGCTACACCTTC.

The chain couples TRBV11-3 to TRBJ2-7, with 13 positions matching TRBD2. Per germline, CDR1 SGHNT and CDR2 YENEEA. With 4 bases clipped from V and 6 bases from J, the junction kept 9 bases outside the gene matches. CDR3 size: 16 residues. CDR3 sequence: CASSSGLAGEVFEQYF. The CDR3 region has the DNA TGTGCCAGCAGCTCCGGACTAGCGGGAGAAGTATTCGAGCAGTACTTC.

J is TRBJ2-4 and V is TRBV4-3, with TRBD1 matching 9 bases. V was clipped by 0 bases and J by 7 bases; unmatched bases: 7. Germline CDR1 LGHNA, CDR2 YSLEER. The CDR3 is 16 residues long. CDR3 DNA: TGCGCCAGCAGCCAAGAGCCGGGACAGGGTGTGAACATTCAGTACTTC. Translating it yields CASSQEPGQGVNIQYF.

The CDR3 nucleotides are TGTGCCAGTAGTATCGACCCGGATCCCTTTAGCACAGATACGCAGTATTTT. Its translation is CASSIDPDPFSTDTQYF. The chain couples TRBV19 to TRBJ2-3; no definite D call. V dropped 3 bases and J dropped 0 bases, with 16 bases sitting between them. The CDR3 has 17 residues. Germline CDR1 LNHDA, CDR2 SQIVND (reference sequence).

V and J are TRBV7-9 and TRBJ1-4, with TRBD1 matching over 11 bases. The ends lost 5 bases at V and 8 bases at J; junction bases unmatched: 7. The CDR3 extends over 15 amino acids. Germline V gene lookup returns CDR1 SEHNR and CDR2 FQNEAQ (reference sequence). In nucleotides, the CDR3 is TGTGCCAGCAGCCCCTCGGGACAGGGGGAGGAAAAACTGTTTTTT. It translates to CASSPSGQGEEKLFF.

V is TRBV15 and J is TRBJ2-1, with D perhaps given as TRBD1 or TRBD2 (7 bases each). Trimming stripped 0 bases from V and 4 bases from J, with 13 bases between. The CDR3 loop spans 16 amino acids. Per the germline V gene, CDR1 is LNHNV and CDR2 is YYDKDF (reference sequence). CDR3 region: CATSRDRAGQYNEQFF. The CDR3 DNA is TGTGCCACCAGCAGAGATCGAGCGGGACAGTACAATGAGCAGTTCTTC.

The chain joins TRBV6-6 to TRBJ2-7; maybe TRBD2 (5 bases). Deletions cut 2 bases from V and 6 bases from J, with 17 bases between. CDR3 length: 15 residues. Germline V lookup: CDR1 MNHNY, CDR2 SVGAGI (reference sequence). The DNA for the CDR3 is TGTGCCAGCAGTTACCCGGGATCCCTCAGCCGCGAGCAGTACTTC. This gives the protein CASSYPGSLSREQYF.

The genes are TRBV19 and TRBJ1-3; D not resolved. This CDR3 comprises 14 residues. Germline CDR1 is LNHDA and CDR2 is SQIVND (reference sequence). Trimming cost V 5 bases and J 0 bases, with 8 bases left between them. The CDR3 is CASSLGSSGNTIYF. The DNA of the CDR3 is TGTGCCAGTAGTCTGGGGAGCTCTGGAAACACCATATATTTT.

The chain uses TRBV27 and TRBJ2-7; D not certain. This CDR3 spans 13 amino acids. V lost 6 bases, J lost 0 bases, and 9 bases lay in between. Germline CDR1 reads MNHEY; CDR2 reads SMNVEV (reference sequence). Here the CDR3 DNA reads TGTGCCAGCAGCTTAGGGCACTCCTACGAGCAGTACTTC. This gives the protein CASSLGHSYEQYF.

This rearrangement joins TRBV9 to TRBJ2-3, with D perhaps assigned TRBD1 or TRBD2 (6 bases each). There are 15 residues in the CDR3. The germline CDR1 and CDR2 sequences are SGDLS and YYNGEE. Trimming left V 2 bases short and J 2 bases short, with 12 bases between. CDR3 DNA: TGTGCCAGCAGCGTGGGGGGCGTAATCACAGATACGCAGTATTTT. Translated, it gives CASSVGGVITDTQYF.

The chain combines TRBV28 with TRBJ2-6; the match to TRBD1 covers 7 bases. Germline CDR1 and CDR2: MDHEN and SYDVKM. The CDR3 length is 14 residues. V trimming: 10 bases; J trimming: 2 bases; junction bases outside the gene matches: 5. DNA of the CDR3: TGTGCCATCGCGCAGGGGGCTGGGGCCAACGTCCTGACTTTC. Encoded protein: CAIAQGAGANVLTF.

This chain links TRBV7-8 with TRBJ2-4; no clear D gene. With 0 bases removed from V and 1 base from J, the gap between germline ends came to 4 bases. The CDR3 loop spans 14 amino acids. Looked up from germline, CDR1 is SGHVS and CDR2 is FQNEAQ. The CDR3 nucleotides are TGTGCCAGCAGCTTAGCAGGTGCCAAAAACATTCAGTACTTC. Translation gives CASSLAGAKNIQYF.

The CDR3 DNA sequence: TGTGCCAGCTACTCTGGGGCCAACGTCCTGACTTTC. Protein sequence: CASYSGANVLTF. This chain uses TRBV11-2 with TRBJ2-6; D gene unclear. Germline V lookup: CDR1 SGHAT, CDR2 FQNNGV. V was clipped by 8 bases and J by 0 bases, with 2 bases between them. The CDR3 extends over 12 amino acids.

The chain carries TRBV19 and TRBJ2-3, with D tentatively TRBD2 (7 bases). Germline assignment: CDR1 LNHDA and CDR2 SQIVND (reference sequence). The CDR3 extends over 14 amino acids. V was clipped by 5 bases and J by 6 bases, with 15 bases between them. In DNA form, the CDR3 reads TGTGCCAGTAGTCCCGGGGGGCCCTGGGATACGCAGTATTTT. It specifies CASSPGGPWDTQYF.

The V gene is TRBV5-1, the J gene TRBJ1-5; 9 bases align to TRBD1. The V gene's germline CDR1 is SGHRS and CDR2 YFSETQ. This CDR3 has 15 amino acids. V was pared by 2 bases and J by 5 bases, with 5 bases of the junction left unmatched. The CDR3 reads CASSFGQGIDQPQHF. Here the CDR3 DNA reads TGCGCCAGCAGCTTCGGACAGGGGATAGATCAGCCCCAGCATTTT.

The V call is TRBV19, the J call TRBJ1-5, with D unresolved. Germline V lookup: CDR1 LNHDA, CDR2 SQIVND (reference sequence). CDR3 length: 16 residues. The ends were cut back, 0 bases at V and 0 bases at J, with 9 bases in the middle. CDR3 sequence: CASSIDSDYSNQPQHF. Here the CDR3 DNA reads TGTGCCAGTAGTATAGATTCGGATTATAGCAATCAGCCCCAGCATTTT.

The CDR3 sequence is CASSQDGGTVGANVLTF. In nucleotides, the CDR3 is TGCGCCAGCAGCCAAGATGGCGGTACGGTGGGGGCCAACGTCCTGACTTTC. The gene calls are TRBV4-1 and TRBJ2-6; D call uncertain. Germline-derived CDR1 and CDR2 are MGHRA and YSYEKL. The CDR3 spans 17 residues. V lost 0 bases to trimming and J lost 4 bases, with 13 bases between them.

The chain joins TRBV19 to TRBJ2-7, with TRBD1 matching over 9 bases. The V gene end was trimmed by 7 bases and the J gene end by 5 bases; junction bases not matched to a gene: 9. This CDR3 has 14 residues. CDR1 and CDR2 from the germline V gene are LNHDA and SQIVND (reference sequence). CDR3 in amino acids: CASNQPGQGNEQYF. In DNA form, the CDR3 reads TGTGCCAGTAATCAACCGGGACAGGGTAACGAGCAGTACTTC.

This rearrangement joins TRBV28 to TRBJ1-2; D is ambiguous. CDR1 is MDHEN, CDR2 SYDVKM, per germline. The length of the CDR3 is 15 residues. Trimming took 5 bases from V and 4 from J, leaving 17 bases between them. The chain's CDR3 is CASSPQNTQIYGYTF. The DNA of the CDR3 is TGTGCCAGCAGTCCCCAAAACACCCAAATCTATGGCTACACCTTC.

This rearrangement joins TRBV6-6 to TRBJ2-1, with 7 bases identical to TRBD2. Per germline, CDR1 MNHNY and CDR2 SVGAGI (reference sequence). This CDR3 spans 15 amino acids. V lost 6 bases, J lost 8 bases, and 13 bases stayed unmatched. CDR3 loop: CASRPAAGWRDEQFF. The CDR3 DNA reads TGTGCCAGCAGACCCGCAGCGGGGTGGAGGGATGAGCAGTTCTTC.

The chain links TRBV29-1 to TRBJ2-3, with D uncertain. V lost 4 bases and J lost 2, with 7 bases in between. Germline CDR1 SQVTM, CDR2 ANQGSEA. This CDR3 region has 12 residues. The CDR3 DNA reads TGCAGCGTTGCCCTGAACACAGATACGCAGTATTTT. Its translation: CSVALNTDTQYF.

As regards this clone: Because the CDR3 is missing its conserved closing phenylalanine or tryptophan, this is likely a read error. The CDR3 bases are TGTGCCAGCAGTGAAAGACGGGGGTATAATTCACCCCTCCACCTT. This sequence encodes CASSERRGYNSPLHL. The chain joins TRBV25-1 to TRBJ1-6; a weak D match, TRBD1 (5 bases). The CDR3 covers 15 residues. Germline-derived CDR1 and CDR2 are MGHDK and SYGVNS. The V end lost 2 bases, the J end lost 4 bases, and 9 bases lay between the germline ends.

The V call is TRBV6-4, the J call TRBJ2-3, with 8 bases aligning to TRBD1. The germline CDR1 and CDR2 sequences are MRHNA and SNTAGT. CDR3 length: 15 amino acids. V lost 4 bases to trimming and J lost 3 bases; unmatched junction nucleotides: 6. The CDR3 region has the DNA TGTGCCAGCAGTGCGACTACAGGGGGGACAGATACGCAGTATTTT. Its translation is CASSATTGGTDTQYF.